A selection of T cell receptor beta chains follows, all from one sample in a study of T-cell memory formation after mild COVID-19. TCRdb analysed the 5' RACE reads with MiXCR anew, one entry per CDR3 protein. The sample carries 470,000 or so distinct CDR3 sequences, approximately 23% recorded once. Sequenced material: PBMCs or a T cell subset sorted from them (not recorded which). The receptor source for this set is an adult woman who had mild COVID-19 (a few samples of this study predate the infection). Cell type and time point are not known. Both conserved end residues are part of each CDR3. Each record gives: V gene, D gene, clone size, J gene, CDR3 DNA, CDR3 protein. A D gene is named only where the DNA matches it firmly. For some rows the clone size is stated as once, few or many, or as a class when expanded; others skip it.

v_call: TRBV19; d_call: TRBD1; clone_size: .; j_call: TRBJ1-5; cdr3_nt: TGTGCCAGTAGTATAGGTCTGGGACAGCGTCACAATCAGCCCCAGCATTTT; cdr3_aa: CASSIGLGQRHNQPQHF
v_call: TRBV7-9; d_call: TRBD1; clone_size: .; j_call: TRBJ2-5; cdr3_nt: TGTGCCAGCAGCCGAGTAGGGGGCTGGGAGACCCAGTACTTC; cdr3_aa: CASSRVGGWETQYF
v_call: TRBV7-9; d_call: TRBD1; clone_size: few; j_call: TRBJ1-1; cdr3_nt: TGTGCCAGCAGCTTAGCGGGGACAGGGGTCACTGAAGCTTTCTTT; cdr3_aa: CASSLAGTGVTEAFF
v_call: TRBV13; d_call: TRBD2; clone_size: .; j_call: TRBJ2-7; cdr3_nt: TGTGCCAGCAGCTCCGAGCTAGCGGGTCGCTACGAGCAGTACTTC; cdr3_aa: CASSSELAGRYEQYF
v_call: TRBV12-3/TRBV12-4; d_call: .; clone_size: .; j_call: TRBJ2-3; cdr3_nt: TGTGCCAGCATCGACAGGCGCCGCACAGATACGCAGTATTTT; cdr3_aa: CASIDRRRTDTQYF
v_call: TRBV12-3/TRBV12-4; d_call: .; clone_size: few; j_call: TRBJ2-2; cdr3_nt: TGTGCCAGCAGTTTGAGAGCGAACACCGGGGAGCTGTTTTTT; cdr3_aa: CASSLRANTGELFF
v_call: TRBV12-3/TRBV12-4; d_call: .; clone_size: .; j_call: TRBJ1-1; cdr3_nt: TGTGCCAGCAGTTTATATACGAACAAGAACACTGAAGCTTTCTTT; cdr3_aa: CASSLYTNKNTEAFF
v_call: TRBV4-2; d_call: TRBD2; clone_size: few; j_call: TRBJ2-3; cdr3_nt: TGTGCCAGCGGTACTGGACTAGCGGGATCCGGGATCGGGACAGATACGCAGTATTTT; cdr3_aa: CASGTGLAGSGIGTDTQYF
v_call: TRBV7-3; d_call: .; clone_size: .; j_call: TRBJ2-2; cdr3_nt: TGTGCCAGCAGCCACCCGGGGGAGGGGGCGAACGGGGAGCTGTTTTTT; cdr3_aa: CASSHPGEGANGELFF
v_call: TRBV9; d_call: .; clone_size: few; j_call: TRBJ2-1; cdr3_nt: TGTGCCAGCAGCGTCGGTCGAGGTTTCAACAATGAGCAGTTCTTC; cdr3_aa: CASSVGRGFNNEQFF
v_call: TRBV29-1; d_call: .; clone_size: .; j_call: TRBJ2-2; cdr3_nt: TGCAGCGTTAGGGGTCCCGGTGGGACACAGAACACCGGGGAGCTGTTTTTT; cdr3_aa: CSVRGPGGTQNTGELFF
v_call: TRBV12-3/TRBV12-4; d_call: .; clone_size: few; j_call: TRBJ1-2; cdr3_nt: TGTGCCAGCACCGAGCGGGTTTCTTTCCTCTATGGCTACACCTTC; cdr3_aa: CASTERVSFLYGYTF
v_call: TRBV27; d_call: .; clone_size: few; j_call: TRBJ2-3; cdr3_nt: TGTGCCAGCAGTTTAGTCGGCGTCTCTAGCACAGATACGCAGTATTTT; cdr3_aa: CASSLVGVSSTDTQYF
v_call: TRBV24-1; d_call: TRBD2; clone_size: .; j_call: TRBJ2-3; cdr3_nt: TGTGCCACCAGTGATTTGTTTCCTAGCGGGACATCCACAGATACGCAGTATTTT; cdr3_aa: CATSDLFPSGTSTDTQYF
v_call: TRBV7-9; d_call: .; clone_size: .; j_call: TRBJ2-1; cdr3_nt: TGTGCCAGCAGCTCGGGTCACTCCGGGGATGAGCAGTTCTTC; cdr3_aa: CASSSGHSGDEQFF
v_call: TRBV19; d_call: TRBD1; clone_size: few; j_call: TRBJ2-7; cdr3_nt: TGTGCCAGTAGCCCAGGGGGCCCCACGGACGAGCAGTACTTC; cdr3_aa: CASSPGGPTDEQYF
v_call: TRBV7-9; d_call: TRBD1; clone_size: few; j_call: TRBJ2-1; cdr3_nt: TGTGCCAGCAGCTTAGAGCGAACAGGGGGCCGAGGTTACAATGAGCAGTTCTTC; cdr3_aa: CASSLERTGGRGYNEQFF
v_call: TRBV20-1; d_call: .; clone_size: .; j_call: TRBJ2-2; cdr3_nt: TGCAGTGCCCAGGAATCGAACACCGGGGAGCTGTTTTTT; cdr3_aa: CSAQESNTGELFF
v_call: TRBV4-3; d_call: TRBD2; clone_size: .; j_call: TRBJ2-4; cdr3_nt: TGCGCCAGCAGCCCAGGACTAGCGGGAGAAAACATTCAGTACTTC; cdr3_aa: CASSPGLAGENIQYF
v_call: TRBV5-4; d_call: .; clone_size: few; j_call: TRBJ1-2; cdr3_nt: TGTGCCAGCAGCTTCTGGGATTACTATGGCTACACCTTC; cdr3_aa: CASSFWDYYGYTF
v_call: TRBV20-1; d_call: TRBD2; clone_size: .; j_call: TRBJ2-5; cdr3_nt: TGCAGTGCTAGAGGCCAGATCGGACTAGCGGGAGATTGGGAGACCCAGTACTTC; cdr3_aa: CSARGQIGLAGDWETQYF
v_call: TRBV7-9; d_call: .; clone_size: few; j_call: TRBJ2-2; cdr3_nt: TGTGCCAGCAGCTCGAAACAGGGCCCGGCCGGGGAGCTGTTTTTT; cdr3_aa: CASSSKQGPAGELFF
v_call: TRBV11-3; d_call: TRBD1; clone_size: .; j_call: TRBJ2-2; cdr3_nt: TGTGCCAGCAGCGGGACAGCGTTGGGTACCGGGGAGCTGTTTTTT; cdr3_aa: CASSGTALGTGELFF
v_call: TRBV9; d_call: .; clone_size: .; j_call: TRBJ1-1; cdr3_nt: TGTGCCAGCAGCGTAGGTACTCGAACTGAAGCTTTCTTT; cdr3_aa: CASSVGTRTEAFF
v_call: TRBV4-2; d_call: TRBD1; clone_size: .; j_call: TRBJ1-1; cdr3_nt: TGTGCCAGCAGCCAAGTAGGGGACAGCAGGGGCACTGAAGCTTTCTTT; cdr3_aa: CASSQVGDSRGTEAFF
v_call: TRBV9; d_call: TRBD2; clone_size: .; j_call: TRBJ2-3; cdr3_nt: TGTGCCAGCAGCGTAGCTAGCGGGGGGCTTCGCACAGATACGCAGTATTTT; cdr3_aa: CASSVASGGLRTDTQYF
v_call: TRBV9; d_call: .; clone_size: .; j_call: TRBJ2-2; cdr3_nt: TGTGCCAGCAGCGCCCACGAGGGAACCGGGGAGCTGTTTTTT; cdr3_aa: CASSAHEGTGELFF
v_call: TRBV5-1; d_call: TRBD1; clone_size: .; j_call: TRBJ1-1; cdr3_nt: TGCGCCAGCAGCTGGGACAGGGTCACTGAAGCTTTCTTT; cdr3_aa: CASSWDRVTEAFF
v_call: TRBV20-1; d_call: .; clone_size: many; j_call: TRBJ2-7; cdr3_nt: TGCAGTGCTAGAGATGGGGGCGGGACGGAGGCCTACGAGCAGTACTTC; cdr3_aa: CSARDGGGTEAYEQYF
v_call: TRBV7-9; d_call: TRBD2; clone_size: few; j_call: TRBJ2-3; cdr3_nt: TGTGCCAGCAGCTTAGCGGTGCGGGAGGGCTCAGATACGCAGTATTTT; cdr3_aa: CASSLAVREGSDTQYF
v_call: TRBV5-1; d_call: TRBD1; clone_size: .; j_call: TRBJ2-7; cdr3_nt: TGCGCCAGCAGCCCCACAGGGGTCGAACCCTACGAGCAGTACTTC; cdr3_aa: CASSPTGVEPYEQYF
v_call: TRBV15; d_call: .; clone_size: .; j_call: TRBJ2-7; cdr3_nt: TGTGCCACCAGCAGCCCAGGAAGGGGCGAGCAGTACTTC; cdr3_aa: CATSSPGRGEQYF
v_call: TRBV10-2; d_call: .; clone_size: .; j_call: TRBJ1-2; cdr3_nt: TGCGCCAGCACAGGCAGCTCCAACTATGGCTACACCTTC; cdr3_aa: CASTGSSNYGYTF
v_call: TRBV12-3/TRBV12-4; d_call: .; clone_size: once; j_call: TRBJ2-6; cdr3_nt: TGTGCCAGCAGTTTTAACAAGGGCTCTGGGGCCAACGTCCTGACTTTC; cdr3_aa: CASSFNKGSGANVLTF
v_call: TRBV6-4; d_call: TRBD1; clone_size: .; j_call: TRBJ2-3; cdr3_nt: TGTGCCAGCAGTGACTCTGGACAGGGCCCGAGGACGCAGTATTTT; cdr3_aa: CASSDSGQGPRTQYF
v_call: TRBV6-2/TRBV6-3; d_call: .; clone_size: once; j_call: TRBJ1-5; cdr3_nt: TGTGCCAGCAGTAGAGGGGACGTTAGCAATCAGCCCCAGCATTTT; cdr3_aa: CASSRGDVSNQPQHF
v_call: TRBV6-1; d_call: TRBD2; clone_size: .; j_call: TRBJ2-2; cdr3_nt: TGTGCCAGCAGTGATCCTCTATGGACTAGCGGTTACACCGGGGAGCTGTTTTTT; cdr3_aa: CASSDPLWTSGYTGELFF
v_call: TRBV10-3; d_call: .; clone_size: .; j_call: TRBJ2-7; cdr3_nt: TGTGCCATCAGCCTGGAGACCTACGAGCAGTACTTC; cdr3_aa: CAISLETYEQYF
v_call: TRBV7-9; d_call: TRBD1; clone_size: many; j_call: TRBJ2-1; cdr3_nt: TGTGCCAGCAGCGGGGACAGGTCTTTCAATGAGCAGTTCTTC; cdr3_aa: CASSGDRSFNEQFF
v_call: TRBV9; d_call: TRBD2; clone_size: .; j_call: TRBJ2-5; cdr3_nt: TGTGCCAGCAGCGCCCGGGGACGGGGGAGGGAAGAGACCCAGTACTTC; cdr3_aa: CASSARGRGREETQYF
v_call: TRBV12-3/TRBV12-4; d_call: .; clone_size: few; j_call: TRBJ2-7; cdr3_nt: TGTGCCAGCAGTTTATTAGGGGACGAGCAGTACTTC; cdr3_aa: CASSLLGDEQYF
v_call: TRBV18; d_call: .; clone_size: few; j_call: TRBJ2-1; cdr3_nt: TGTGCCAGCTCACCGGCAGGGGTGAGCGGAGGTGGCTACAATGAGCAGTTCTTC; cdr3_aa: CASSPAGVSGGGYNEQFF
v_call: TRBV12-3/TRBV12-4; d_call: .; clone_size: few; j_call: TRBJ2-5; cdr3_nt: TGTGCCAGCAGTTCCCGTTTCGACTTCTACCGCGAGACCCAGTACTTC; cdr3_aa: CASSSRFDFYRETQYF
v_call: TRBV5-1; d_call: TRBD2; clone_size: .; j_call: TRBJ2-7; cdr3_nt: TGCGCCAGCAGCTTGTCGGGCGGGAGCAGGAACGAGCAGTACTTC; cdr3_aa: CASSLSGGSRNEQYF
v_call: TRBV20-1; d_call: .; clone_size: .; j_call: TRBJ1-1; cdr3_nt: TGCAGTGCTAGAGATCGACTCTTCAACACTGAAGCTTTCTTT; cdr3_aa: CSARDRLFNTEAFF
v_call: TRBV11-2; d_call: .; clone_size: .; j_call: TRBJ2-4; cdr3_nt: TGTGCCAGCAGCTTCCCGGAAAACATTCAGTACTTC; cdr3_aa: CASSFPENIQYF
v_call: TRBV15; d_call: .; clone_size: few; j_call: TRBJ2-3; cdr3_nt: TGTGCCACCAGAGAAAGGAAGGACGTACCCCGCAACGCAGATACGCAGTATTTT; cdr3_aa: CATRERKDVPRNADTQYF
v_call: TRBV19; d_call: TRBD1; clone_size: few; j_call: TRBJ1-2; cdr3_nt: TGTGCCAGTAGGGGACAGATCTATGGCTACACCTTC; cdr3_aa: CASRGQIYGYTF
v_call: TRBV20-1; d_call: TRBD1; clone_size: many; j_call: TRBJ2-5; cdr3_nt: TGCAGTGCTCGGACCCCGGGACAGCCAAAGGAGACCCAGTACTTC; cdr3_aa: CSARTPGQPKETQYF
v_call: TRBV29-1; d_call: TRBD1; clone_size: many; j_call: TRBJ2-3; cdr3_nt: TGCAGCGTTGAAGGGGGACAGCCAACGACAGATACGCAGTATTTT; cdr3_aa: CSVEGGQPTTDTQYF
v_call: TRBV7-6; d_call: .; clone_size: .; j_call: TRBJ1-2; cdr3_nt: TGTGCCAGCAGCTTGGGTATCGAAGGGGACTATGGCTACACCTTC; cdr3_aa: CASSLGIEGDYGYTF
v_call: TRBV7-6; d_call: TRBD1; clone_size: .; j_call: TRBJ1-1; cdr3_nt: TGTGCCAGCAGCTTATGGGCAGGGGGTGACACTGAAGCTTTCTTT; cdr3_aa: CASSLWAGGDTEAFF
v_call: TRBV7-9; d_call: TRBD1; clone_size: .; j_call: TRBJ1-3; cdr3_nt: TGTGCCAGCAGCTTGGACAGGGCAGGCTCAAACACCATATATTTT; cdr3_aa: CASSLDRAGSNTIYF